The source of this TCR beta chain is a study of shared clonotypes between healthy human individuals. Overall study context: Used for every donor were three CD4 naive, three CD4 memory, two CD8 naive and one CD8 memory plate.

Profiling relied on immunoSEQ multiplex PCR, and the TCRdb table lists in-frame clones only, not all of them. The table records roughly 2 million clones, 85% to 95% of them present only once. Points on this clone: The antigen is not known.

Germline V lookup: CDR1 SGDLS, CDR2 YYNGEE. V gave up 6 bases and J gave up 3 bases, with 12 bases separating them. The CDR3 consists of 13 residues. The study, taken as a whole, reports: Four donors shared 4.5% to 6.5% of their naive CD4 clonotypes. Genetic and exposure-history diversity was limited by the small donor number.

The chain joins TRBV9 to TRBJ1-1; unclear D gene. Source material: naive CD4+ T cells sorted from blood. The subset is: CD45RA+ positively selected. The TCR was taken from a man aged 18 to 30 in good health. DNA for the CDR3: TGTGCCAGCACCCCGGCCTCGGACACTGAAGCTTTCTTT. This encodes CASTPASDTEAFF.